Described below is a single T cell receptor (beta chain) sequence and its context. Its antigen specificity is not known. The record has no base qualities; no much larger clone is one base away. Spanning cysteine to phenylalanine, the CDR3 consists of 14 amino acids. Only the CDR3 portion is preserved as DNA: 42 bases, with reading frame beginning at the first base. The junction shows trimming of 3 bases on V and 5 bases on J, plus 16 bases between the germline ends. According to the germline V gene (reference sequence), CDR1 reads DFQATT and CDR2 reads SNEGSKA. This specimen comes from a study of blood T cell repertoires in COVID-19 (dated by TCRdb to 2020 to 2021). The study in broad terms: Samples covering the acute and convalescent phases of COVID-19 were provided by collaborators in the United States, Italy and Spain. The material from the prospective study consisted of cDNA or gDNA derived from T cells, B-cell-depleted T cells, or PBMCs. Deeply sampled blood TCRbeta repertoires from subjects exposed to, actively infected with, or recovered from COVID-19 were included in the dataset. The repertoires were released in a freely available public database meant as a resource for research on the immune response to SARS-CoV-2. The samples were drawn from two sources: the first 160 participants of the ongoing ImmuneRACE study, and over 1,000 subjects contributed by 6 global collaborators. A de-identified subject ID, COVID-19 status, age in years and sex were almost always included in the sample metadata. HLA class I and class II types, where available, came from metadata supplied by the sample provider rather than from assay-based typing. General findings and caveats noted by the study authors: The amount of clinical and demographic metadata varied by source and participant and was provided uncurated.

The immunoSEQ Assay, a bias-controlled multiplex PCR, was used to amplify TCRbeta CDR3 regions from genomic DNA. The authors' analysis ran thus. The number of nucleated cells in each sample was estimated by amplification of reference gene primers within the assay. To quantify the absolute abundance of each unique TCRbeta CDR3 rearrangement, sequence reads were collapsed and filtered. For each sample, productive Simpson clonality was calculated as the square root of Simpson's diversity index over productive rearrangements. In its TCRdb copy, this immuneACCESS table keeps in-frame sequences only and misses some clones. Where compared with another copy, unresolved V genes explain less than half of these, and the others have no known cause. The V and J calls and clone size are taken from that table; D and trimming were inferred from the DNA. The table for this sample lists 30,000 or so clones; around 67% of them were counted only once. The ten largest clones take up approximately 16% of the sample.

Each collaborating institution followed its own protocols to collect whole blood in K2EDTA tubes. For TCRbeta analysis, collaborator samples were shipped as frozen whole blood, as isolated PBMCs, or as DNA extracted from either sample type. The TCR was taken from a human donor in a cohort sampled during active COVID-19. The rearrangement joined TRBV20-1 to TRBJ2-5; TRBD2 could be the D gene, as 5 bases match. Sequencing was performed on peripheral blood. The DNA sequence is given as TGCAGTGCTAGTATTTTATCGGGATGGGAGACCCAGTACTTC. It translates to CSASILSGWETQYF.